Shown below are 10 T cell receptor beta chains from a single sample sequenced in a study of blood T cell repertoires in COVID-19. TCRdb's table, derived via immunoSEQ multiplex PCR, lists solely in-frame clones and lacks some. The repertoire holds about 52,000 clones, with roughly four fifths as singletons. The sequencing sample was made of peripheral blood. The receptors come from a man aged 70-80 years with active COVID-19.

The chain links TRBV11-1 to TRBJ2-3, with 9 bases lining up with TRBD2. CDR3 length: 16 residues. Germline CDR1 and CDR2: SGHAT and FQDESV (reference sequence). Trimming at V came to 0 bases and at J to 6 bases, leaving 7 bases not matched to a gene. CDR3 DNA sequence: TGTGCCAGCAGCTTAGCGGGAGCGGGGGGCCCGGATACGCAGTATTTT. Its translation: CASSLAGAGGPDTQYF.

The chain carries TRBV7-3 and TRBJ2-1; D unresolved. There are 14 residues in the CDR3. Germline V gene sequence: CDR1 SGHTA, CDR2 FQGTGA. Deletions cut 2 bases from V and 1 base from J, with 6 bases between. Here the CDR3 DNA reads TGTGCCAGCAGCTTAGAGGTTTCCTACAATGAGCAGTTCTTC. Translating it yields CASSLEVSYNEQFF.

The rearrangement joins TRBV19 to TRBJ1-3, with TRBD1 as a possible D gene (6 bases). The CDR3 has 16 residues. V dropped 6 bases and J dropped 0 bases, with 15 bases sitting between them. The germline V gene has CDR1 LNHDA and CDR2 SQIVND (reference sequence). The CDR3 spells CASSLQGPNSGNTIYF. The CDR3 DNA reads as TGTGCCAGTAGCCTACAGGGTCCCAACTCTGGAAACACCATATATTTT.

This clone has just one count. This chain uses TRBV2 with TRBJ2-1, with D possibly TRBD1 on 5 matching bases. The CDR3 is 11 amino acids. Germline V gene sequence: CDR1 SNHLY, CDR2 FYNNEI. The CDR3 sequence: CVAGTYNEQFF. CDR3 in DNA: TGTGTGGCAGGGACCTACAATGAGCAGTTCTTC.

This chain joins TRBV5-6 and TRBJ2-7; 7 nucleotides agree with TRBD1. V shed 3 bases, J shed 4 bases, and the junction held 22 bases outside the gene matches. CDR3 length: 19 amino acids. Germline-derived CDR1 and CDR2 are SGHDT and YYEEEE. The chain's CDR3 is CASSSRQGRYRGGLYEQYF. The CDR3 region has the DNA TGTGCCAGCAGCTCCAGACAGGGTCGATACCGAGGGGGCCTTTACGAGCAGTACTTC.

V and J are TRBV7-3 and TRBJ2-1; maybe TRBD1 (7 bases). Per germline, CDR1 SGHTA and CDR2 FQGTGA. The ends were cut back, 3 bases at V and 6 bases at J, with 12 bases in the middle. The CDR3 extends over 14 amino acids. The CDR3 DNA is TGTGCCAGCAGCTTTGGCGGGACAGCCAATGAGCAGTTCTTC. The encoded protein is CASSFGGTANEQFF.

The genes are TRBV7-3 and TRBJ2-5; TRBD2 matches at 7 bases. Germline assignment: CDR1 SGHTA and CDR2 FQGTGA. V was clipped by 4 bases and J by 4 bases; unmatched bases: 9. The length of the CDR3 is 15 residues. CDR3 coding DNA: TGTGCCAGCAGCTCGGGCCCGGGGAGGGCAGAGACCCAGTACTTC. Translating it yields CASSSGPGRAETQYF.

The rearrangement joins TRBV5-1 to TRBJ1-2; TRBD1 matches at 8 bases. Germline CDR1 is SGHRS and CDR2 is YFSETQ. This CDR3 is 16 amino acids long. With 0 bases clipped from V and 0 bases from J, the junction kept 4 bases outside the gene matches. CDR3 residues: CASSLAGDRSNYGYTF. The CDR3 nucleotides are TGCGCCAGCAGCTTGGCGGGGGACAGGTCTAACTATGGCTACACCTTC.

The chain links TRBV9 to TRBJ1-3; D perhaps matches TRBD1 (5 bases). This CDR3 is built from 13 residues. V lost 3 bases and J 3 bases, leaving 7 bases between the germline ends. Germline-derived CDR1 and CDR2 are SGDLS and YYNGEE. The CDR3 here is CASSEDSGNTIYF. The CDR3, as DNA: TGTGCCAGCAGCGAAGACAGTGGAAACACCATATATTTT.

The chain links TRBV27 to TRBJ1-6, with TRBD1 matching over 7 bases. The CDR3 totals 15 residues. The trim removed 7 bases at V and 10 bases at J, leaving 13 bases unmatched. CDR1 is MNHEY and CDR2 is SMNVEV in the germline V gene (reference sequence). The DNA for the CDR3 is TGTGCCAGCAAACTTTGGGGACAGCCCCAATCACCCCTCCACTTT. Its translation is CASKLWGQPQSPLHF.